These T cell receptor beta chains were read from a single sample in a study of blood T cell repertoires in COVID-19. Sequencing was performed with immunoSEQ multiplex PCR; in TCRdb, only in-frame clones are kept and a portion is missing. In the table there are roughly 300,000 clones, approximately 90% of which are singletons. The sequencing input was peripheral blood. The receptors stem from a woman aged 30 to 39 with COVID-19, enrolled during active disease. Each CDR3 is given with its conserved first and last residue. The D gene is left open where the match is weak. A clone size is listed for some rows: how often the clone was seen (once, few, many), or a class if it is expanded.

D gene,clone size,V gene,J gene,CDR3 protein,CDR3 DNA
TRBD1,NA,TRBV19,TRBJ1-6,CASSRTGWNSPLHF,TGTGCCAGTAGTCGGACAGGGTGGAATTCACCCCTCCACTTT
TRBD1,NA,TRBV19,TRBJ1-2,CASSTHRGYGYTF,TGTGCCAGTAGTACCCACAGGGGCTATGGCTACACCTTC
NA,NA,TRBV6-5,TRBJ1-2,CASSYSSENYGYTF,TGTGCCAGCAGTTACTCGAGTGAAAACTATGGCTACACCTTC
NA,NA,TRBV4-1,TRBJ1-1,CASSQVSGGHTEAFF,TGCGCCAGCAGCCAAGTGTCAGGAGGGCACACTGAAGCTTTCTTT
NA,NA,TRBV10-1,TRBJ1-1,CASSEHRDEAFF,TGCGCCAGCAGTGAGCACAGAGATGAAGCTTTCTTT
NA,NA,TRBV7-9,TRBJ1-3,CANQLSSGNTIYF,TGTGCCAACCAGTTATCCTCTGGAAACACCATATATTTT
TRBD1,NA,TRBV30,TRBJ2-2,CAWRRVDRVTFGELFF,TGTGCCTGGAGGAGAGTTGACAGGGTTACGTTCGGGGAGCTGTTTTTT
TRBD1,NA,TRBV4-1,TRBJ2-6,CASSHPGQVQSGANVLTF,TGCGCCAGCAGCCACCCGGGACAGGTCCAATCTGGGGCCAACGTCCTGACTTTC
TRBD1,NA,TRBV3-1/TRBV3-2,TRBJ1-5,CASSQTGTVQPQHF,TGTGCCAGCAGCCAAACCGGGACAGTCCAGCCCCAGCATTTT
TRBD1,NA,TRBV15,TRBJ2-7,CATSRGGGQGVSEQYF,TGTGCCACCAGCAGAGGGGGGGGACAGGGTGTCTCCGAGCAGTACTTC
TRBD2,NA,TRBV28,TRBJ2-3,CASSSNHGSGRAADTQYF,TGTGCCAGCAGTTCTAACCATGGTAGCGGGAGGGCTGCAGATACGCAGTATTTT
NA,NA,TRBV9,TRBJ2-2,CASSDEGGPGELFF,TGTGCCAGCAGCGACGAAGGGGGTCCCGGGGAGCTGTTTTTT
TRBD1,NA,TRBV6-2/TRBV6-3,TRBJ1-3,CASSATSDRKQHSGNTIYF,TGTGCCAGCAGTGCGACCTCGGACAGGAAACAGCACTCTGGAAACACCATATATTTT
NA,NA,TRBV7-2,TRBJ1-3,CASSFRGSTIYF,TGTGCCAGCAGTTTTAGGGGTAGCACCATATATTTT
TRBD1,NA,TRBV18,TRBJ1-5,CASSPPGTGDNQPQHF,TGTGCCAGCTCACCACCCGGGACAGGGGATAATCAGCCCCAGCATTTT
NA,NA,TRBV18,TRBJ2-7,CASSPSWPSYEQYF,TGTGCCAGCTCACCATCGTGGCCTTCCTACGAGCAGTACTTC
TRBD2,NA,TRBV29-1,TRBJ2-1,CSVLILTSGTYNEQFF,TGCAGCGTATTAATATTGACTAGCGGTACCTACAATGAGCAGTTCTTC
TRBD1,NA,TRBV9,TRBJ1-6,CASSTQGQGNSPLHF,TGTGCCAGCAGCACCCAGGGACAGGGTAATTCACCCCTCCACTTT
NA,NA,TRBV12-2,TRBJ1-6,CASRLARDRASSYNSPLHF,TGTGCAAGTCGCTTAGCTAGGGACAGGGCGAGCTCCTATAATTCACCCCTCCACTTT
NA,NA,TRBV4-2,TRBJ2-5,CASSQALGGETQYF,TGTGCCAGCAGCCAAGCCCTAGGAGGAGAGACCCAGTACTTC
TRBD1,NA,TRBV7-2,TRBJ1-5,CASSLGTGLRSNQPQHF,TGTGCCAGCAGCTTAGGGACAGGGTTGAGGAGCAATCAGCCCCAGCATTTT
NA,NA,TRBV6-6,TRBJ1-6,CASSYTGGPYNSPLHF,TGTGCCAGCAGTTACACCGGGGGACCCTATAATTCACCCCTCCACTTT
TRBD1,NA,TRBV3-1/TRBV3-2,TRBJ2-7,CASSQFGQAGEQYF,TGTGCCAGCAGCCAATTTGGACAGGCGGGTGAGCAGTACTTC
TRBD2,NA,TRBV4-2,TRBJ2-1,CASSQDEPSGRNEQFF,TGTGCCAGCAGCCAAGATGAGCCTAGCGGTCGGAATGAGCAGTTCTTC
NA,NA,TRBV7-8,TRBJ1-4,CASSLGAEKLFF,TGTGCCAGCAGCTTAGGCGCCGAAAAACTGTTTTTT
NA,NA,TRBV28,TRBJ2-7,CASSRTDIYEQYF,TGTGCCAGCAGTAGGACTGACATTTACGAGCAGTACTTC
TRBD2,NA,TRBV5-8,TRBJ2-1,CASSWEPGLAEYNEQFF,TGTGCCAGCAGCTGGGAACCGGGACTAGCGGAGTACAATGAGCAGTTCTTC
TRBD1,NA,TRBV30,TRBJ1-5,CAWSPTGGDQPQHF,TGTGCCTGGAGTCCGACAGGGGGTGACCAGCCCCAGCATTTT
NA,NA,TRBV7-3,TRBJ2-3,CASSLFSRNTDTQYF,TGTGCCAGCAGCTTATTCTCCAGGAACACAGATACGCAGTATTTT
NA,NA,TRBV10-1,TRBJ1-1,CASSPGVGTEAFF,TGCGCCAGCAGTCCAGGGGTGGGCACTGAAGCTTTCTTT
NA,NA,TRBV11-2,TRBJ2-2,CASSLGAKPTGELFF,TGTGCCAGCAGCTTAGGGGCCAAGCCCACCGGGGAGCTGTTTTTT
NA,NA,TRBV11-2,TRBJ2-2,CASSLDRLAGELFF,TGTGCCAGCAGCTTAGATCGGCTAGCCGGGGAGCTGTTTTTT
TRBD1,NA,TRBV30,TRBJ2-7,CAWSLRTGGEQYF,TGTGCCTGGAGTCTCAGAACAGGGGGCGAGCAGTACTTC
TRBD1,NA,TRBV5-1,TRBJ1-1,CASQGGGFAMNTEAFF,TGCGCCAGCCAAGGAGGGGGCTTTGCGATGAACACTGAAGCTTTCTTT
NA,NA,TRBV19,TRBJ1-1,CASSIVGGSSFF,TGTGCCAGTAGTATAGTTGGCGGGTCGTCTTTCTTT
TRBD1,NA,TRBV7-9,TRBJ2-6,CASSLTGDSLSGANVLTF,TGTGCCAGCAGCTTAACTGGGGACAGCCTCTCTGGGGCCAACGTCCTGACTTTC
TRBD1,NA,TRBV9,TRBJ1-2,CASSVATGGNYGYTF,TGTGCCAGCAGCGTCGCGACAGGGGGTAACTATGGCTACACCTTC
TRBD2,once,TRBV5-1,TRBJ2-1,CASRGSGTNEQFF,TGCGCCAGCCGGGGTAGCGGGACAAATGAGCAGTTCTTC
NA,NA,TRBV7-8,TRBJ1-6,CASSLYNQGTDSPLHF,TGTGCCAGCAGCCTCTATAACCAGGGGACGGATTCACCCCTCCACTTT
TRBD1,NA,TRBV9,TRBJ2-7,CASSSGTGPYEQYF,TGTGCCTCCTCATCCGGGACAGGACCCTACGAGCAGTACTTC
NA,NA,TRBV18,TRBJ2-7,CASSQTDLSYEQYF,TGTGCCAGCTCGCAGACTGATCTCTCCTACGAGCAGTACTTC
TRBD2,NA,TRBV5-6,TRBJ2-1,CASRWGLAGDNRGFF,TGTGCCAGCAGGTGGGGACTAGCGGGAGACAACCGGGGGTTCTTC
NA,NA,TRBV25-1,TRBJ1-1,CASSGRVNTEAFF,TGTGCCAGCAGTGGGAGAGTGAACACTGAAGCTTTCTTT
NA,once,TRBV19,TRBJ2-1,CASSTTSWAPDNEQFF,TGTGCCAGTAGTACGACAAGCTGGGCCCCGGACAATGAGCAGTTCTTC
TRBD2,NA,TRBV7-9,TRBJ2-7,CASSALGLAGRYEQYF,TGTGCCAGCAGCGCCTTGGGACTAGCGGGACGGTACGAGCAGTACTTC